This TCR beta chain was identified in a study of T cell responses to AZD1222 COVID-19 vaccine. Of note for this clone: Its antigen is still unknown.

Profiled with immunoSEQ multiplex PCR; TCRdb holds only in-frame clones, not every one. Seen here are some 200,000 clones, roughly 92% observed once, and the top ten hold over 0.95%. General study points: Compared with day 0, the breadth and depth of the Spike-specific TCR repertoire rose significantly after two doses of AZD1222. Mostly white British, mostly female donors; authors suggested clonal diversity may be underestimated.

With 8 bases clipped from V and 8 bases from J, the junction kept 7 bases outside the gene matches. This CDR3 has 13 residues. The sequence was obtained from an adult who received the AZD1222 COVID-19 vaccine. The sequenced sample was peripheral blood, obtained 28 days after the second AZD1222 dose. The chain combines TRBV12-3 or TRBV12-4 with TRBJ1-2; TRBD1 matches 11 bases. CDR3: CASVMDRGLGYTF. For the CDR3, the DNA is TGTGCCAGCGTTATGGACAGGGGGCTGGGCTACACCTTC.